There are many counts of the clone carrying this T cell receptor (beta chain). Its cognate antigen is unknown. Template switching introduced a universal primer site, and the cDNA bore unique molecular identifiers. Using its own MiXCR run on the 5' RACE reads, TCRdb lists one record per CDR3 protein. The table records roughly 470,000 distinct CDR3 sequences, around an eighth of them present only once. Germline V gene data show CDR1 as SGHRS and CDR2 as YFSETQ. Trimming removed 4 bases from V and 10 bases from J, with 15 bases in between. This CDR3 is built from 13 residues. This record belongs to a study of identical twins. Broader study findings: The degree of excess twin sharing was weaker in beta out-of-frame sequences. There were fewer insertions in abundant cord blood beta clonotypes, but memory repertoires showed no such pattern.

These same records also appear under a second study, on yellow fever vaccine responses in identical twins.

What was sequenced was CD4+ T cells sorted from blood. V is TRBV5-1 and J is TRBJ2-1, with D possibly matching TRBD2 (5 bases). This sequence was found in a woman younger than 35 in good health. CDR3 coding DNA: TGCGCCAGCAGCCAGGAGGCGGTTCTGGAGCAGTTCTTC. Amino acids: CASSQEAVLEQFF.